This T cell receptor (beta chain) emerged from a study of T-cell memory formation after mild COVID-19 (dated by TCRdb to about 2021). Regarding the study in general: TCR sequence clusters from the two donors were largely donor specific. In two donors, T-cell clones that expanded and contracted after mild COVID-19 were followed by sequencing TCRalpha and TCRbeta repertoires longitudinally. Two young, previously healthy adult volunteers made up the cohort, one male and one female. Results and caveats for the whole study, not just this receptor: Clones contracting from day 15 to 85 had balanced CD4/CD8 phenotypes, while a second wave expanding from day 15 to 37 was biased towards CD4+. The second-wave clones that peaked on day 37 were not confirmed to be SARS-CoV-2 specific. The study included only a couple of mild cases, and larger cohorts that include severe cases with pre-infection samples were judged to be necessary. Contracting CD4+ clones turned up mainly in the CM and EM memory subsets, whereas EMRA was where CD8+ clones were enriched. Some responding clones were detected in pre-infection memory, suggesting pre-existing cross-reactive memory T cells joined the SARS-CoV-2 response.

From the cysteine up to the phenylalanine, the CDR3 has a length of 12 residues. Solely the CDR3 DNA is kept, with 36 bases framed from the first base. The junction shows trimming of 2 bases on V and 4 bases on J, plus 6 bases between the germline ends. CDR1 and CDR2, per the germline V gene (reference sequence), are GTSNPN and SVGIG. TCRdb shows the sequencer as Illumina NovaSeq 6000. TCRalpha and TCRbeta cDNA libraries were built by 5'RACE with constant-segment primers, adding sample barcodes and unique molecular identifiers. Trizol reagent was used to extract RNA from every sample. Libraries were amplified in two PCR steps, with a second sample barcode and Illumina TruSeq adapters added in the second step. Sequencing of libraries was performed on an Illumina NovaSeq with 2 x 150 bp paired-end reads. Concerning the study's data processing: Demultiplexing of reads and collapsing into UMI-guided consensus sequences were performed with migec v1.2.7. Using mixcr v2.1.11, the UMI consensuses were aligned to TRA and TRB V and J templates and assembled into clonotypes. Expanded or contracted clonotypes were those called significant by both edgeR and NoisET, with noise models trained on biological replicates. For edgeR calls, a false discovery rate-adjusted p below 0.01 and a log2 fold-change threshold of 1 were applied. As an exploratory analysis of dynamics, PCA with hierarchical clustering was applied to max-normalized trajectories of the 1000 most abundant clonotypes. Separately sequenced CD4+ and CD8+ repertoires were used to assign the CD4 or CD8 phenotype of responding clones. TCRdb trimmed public reads at Q25 via fastp, called clones via MiXCR and kept in-frame beta chains. Each entry is one CDR3 protein sequence, shown with its most common DNA and genes. It is TCRdb's table, rather than the study itself, that gives the V and J calls and clone size. Counted in this sample were more than 110,000 distinct CDR3 sequences; 11% to 15% of them appeared once. The ten top clones hold around 28% of the sample.

Ficoll-Paque density gradient centrifugation was the method used to isolate PBMCs. On this clonotype: Its antigen is not yet known. No qualities accompany the bases; no much larger clone lies one base away.

Here the chain combines TRBV30 and TRBJ2-1, with no reliable assignment of the D segment. The sequence was obtained from an adult woman who had mild COVID-19 (a few samples of this study predate the infection). The sample titles of this study are shuffled in the database, so cell type and time point are left out; the donor was told from shared clones. The sample taken for sequencing was PBMCs or a T cell subset sorted from them (not recorded which). The DNA is TGTGCCTGGAGTATAGGTTACAATGAGCAGTTCTTC. Its product reads: CAWSIGYNEQFF.